This entry features one T cell receptor beta chain sequence. Germline loops: CDR1 SGHTS, CDR2 YDEGEE. Trimming shortened V by 1 base and J by 2 bases, and 10 bases separated the two germline ends. The CDR3 consists of 14 residues. As handled by the study authors: Estimation of nucleated cell counts was performed using reference gene primer amplification. Only in-frame clones appear in the TCRdb table, and some are missing; sequencing was by immunoSEQ multiplex PCR. Clonal size and the V and J genes are those of that table, whereas D and trimming came from the DNA. The repertoire holds 60,000 or so clones, with about four fifths as singletons. The sample is drawn from a study of blood T cell repertoires in COVID-19. Background on the study: The study drew acute and convalescent COVID-19 samples from the United States, Italy and Spain. Sample material is recorded as cDNA or gDNA derived from T cells, B-cell-depleted T cells, or PBMCs.

The chain links TRBV5-8 to TRBJ2-7; D remains unclear. The sequencing input was peripheral blood. This clonotype originated in a human donor in a cohort sampled during active COVID-19. This CDR3 is CASSLRYTPYEQYF. The CDR3 DNA follows: TGTGCCAGCAGCTTGAGATACACCCCCTACGAGCAGTACTTC.